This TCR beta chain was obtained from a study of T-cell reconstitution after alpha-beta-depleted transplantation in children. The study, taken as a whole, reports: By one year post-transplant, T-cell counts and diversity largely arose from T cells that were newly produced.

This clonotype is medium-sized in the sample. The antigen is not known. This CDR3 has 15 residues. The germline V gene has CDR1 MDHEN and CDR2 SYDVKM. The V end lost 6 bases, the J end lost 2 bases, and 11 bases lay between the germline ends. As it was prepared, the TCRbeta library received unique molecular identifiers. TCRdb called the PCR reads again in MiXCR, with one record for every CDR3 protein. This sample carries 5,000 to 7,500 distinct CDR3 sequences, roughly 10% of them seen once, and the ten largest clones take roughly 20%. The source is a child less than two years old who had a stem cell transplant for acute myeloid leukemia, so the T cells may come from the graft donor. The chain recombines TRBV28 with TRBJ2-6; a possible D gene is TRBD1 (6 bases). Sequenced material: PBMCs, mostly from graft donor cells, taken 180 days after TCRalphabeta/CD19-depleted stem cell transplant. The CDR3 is CASSPGVTGANVLTF. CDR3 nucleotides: TGTGCCAGCAGCCCAGGGGTCACTGGGGCCAACGTCCTGACTTTC. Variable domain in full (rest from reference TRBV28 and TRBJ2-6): DVKVTQSSRYLVKRTGEKVFLECVQDMDHENMFWYRQDPGLGLRLIYFSYDVKMKEKGDIPEGYSVSREKKERFSLILESASTNQTSMYLCASSPGVTGANVLTFGAGSRLTVL.